A selection of T cell receptor beta chains follows, all from one sample in a study of CD8 T cells in ankylosing spondylitis. TCRdb independently ran MiXCR on the 5' RACE reads; one entry per CDR3 protein. The repertoire holds roughly 230,000 distinct CDR3 sequences, 18% seen once, with about a third in the top ten. The material sequenced was blood, either unsorted or a sorted T cell fraction (not recorded which). The origin of the receptors is a male donor with ankylosing spondylitis or in good health (not recorded which). CDR3s include the opening cysteine and the closing phenylalanine or tryptophan. The order of the fields is V gene, clone size, J gene, D gene, CDR3 protein, CDR3 DNA. The D gene is left open where the match is weak. Clone size appears in some rows only: once, few, many, or a class for an expanded clone.

V gene: TRBV5-6
clone size: few
J gene: TRBJ2-7
D gene: .
CDR3 protein: CASSLVQSSYEQYF
CDR3 DNA: TGTGCCAGCAGCTTGGTGCAGAGCTCCTACGAGCAGTACTTC

V gene: TRBV4-3
clone size: few
J gene: TRBJ1-1
D gene: .
CDR3 protein: CASSQDRMGNTEAFF
CDR3 DNA: TGCGCCAGCAGCCAAGATCGGATGGGAAACACTGAAGCTTTCTTT

V gene: TRBV29-1
clone size: .
J gene: TRBJ1-1
D gene: TRBD1
CDR3 protein: CSVTGGIGTEAFF
CDR3 DNA: TGCAGCGTTACAGGGGGAATAGGCACTGAAGCTTTCTTT

V gene: TRBV7-9
clone size: .
J gene: TRBJ1-1
D gene: .
CDR3 protein: CASTTLTGQNTEAFF
CDR3 DNA: TGTGCCAGCACCACCCTAACGGGACAGAACACTGAAGCTTTCTTT

V gene: TRBV4-1
clone size: .
J gene: TRBJ2-3
D gene: TRBD2
CDR3 protein: CASSQKGLAGDTDTQYF
CDR3 DNA: TGCGCCAGCAGCCAAAAGGGACTAGCGGGAGACACAGATACGCAGTATTTT

V gene: TRBV4-2
clone size: .
J gene: TRBJ2-6
D gene: TRBD1
CDR3 protein: CASSQDRSGANVLTF
CDR3 DNA: TGTGCCAGCAGTCAGGACAGGTCTGGGGCCAACGTCCTGACTTTC

V gene: TRBV9
clone size: few
J gene: TRBJ1-1
D gene: TRBD1
CDR3 protein: CASSPPSQGVNTEAFF
CDR3 DNA: TGTGCCAGCAGCCCACCTAGCCAGGGGGTCAACACTGAAGCTTTCTTT

V gene: TRBV3-1
clone size: few
J gene: TRBJ2-7
D gene: .
CDR3 protein: CASSPFIGYEQYF
CDR3 DNA: TGTGCCAGCAGCCCCTTCATTGGCTACGAGCAGTACTTC

V gene: TRBV12-3/TRBV12-4
clone size: .
J gene: TRBJ2-1
D gene: .
CDR3 protein: CASSLIGDNEQFF
CDR3 DNA: TGTGCCAGCAGTTTAATCGGAGACAATGAGCAGTTCTTC

V gene: TRBV29-1
clone size: few
J gene: TRBJ2-1
D gene: .
CDR3 protein: CSVEFFSSSYNEQFF
CDR3 DNA: TGCAGCGTTGAATTTTTCTCGAGCTCCTACAATGAGCAGTTCTTC

V gene: TRBV25-1
clone size: .
J gene: TRBJ2-1
D gene: .
CDR3 protein: CASSALVGEQFF
CDR3 DNA: TGTGCCAGCAGTGCCCTGGTCGGTGAGCAGTTCTTC

V gene: TRBV10-3
clone size: few
J gene: TRBJ1-5
D gene: .
CDR3 protein: CAISESRSGAVDQPQHF
CDR3 DNA: TGTGCCATCAGTGAGTCGCGGTCAGGGGCTGTTGATCAGCCCCAGCATTTT

V gene: TRBV7-2
clone size: few
J gene: TRBJ2-7
D gene: .
CDR3 protein: CASSLWLSYEQYF
CDR3 DNA: TGTGCCAGCAGCCTATGGCTCTCCTACGAGCAGTACTTC

V gene: TRBV5-1
clone size: .
J gene: TRBJ2-1
D gene: TRBD2
CDR3 protein: CASSFTSGGSSYNEQFF
CDR3 DNA: TGCGCCAGCAGCTTCACCAGCGGGGGTAGCTCCTACAATGAGCAGTTCTTC

V gene: TRBV3-1
clone size: .
J gene: TRBJ2-5
D gene: .
CDR3 protein: CASSQEGTRYQETQYF
CDR3 DNA: TGTGCCAGCAGCCAAGAGGGGACCCGGTACCAAGAGACCCAGTACTTC

V gene: TRBV20-1
clone size: few
J gene: TRBJ2-3
D gene: .
CDR3 protein: CSASPGLRMDTQYF
CDR3 DNA: TGCAGTGCTAGCCCGGGACTCCGGATGGATACGCAGTATTTT

V gene: TRBV12-3/TRBV12-4
clone size: few
J gene: TRBJ1-1
D gene: .
CDR3 protein: CASSFTTEAFF
CDR3 DNA: TGTGCCAGCAGTTTCACGACTGAAGCTTTCTTT

V gene: TRBV6-1
clone size: many
J gene: TRBJ2-7
D gene: TRBD1
CDR3 protein: CASSEEDGTGVGEQYF
CDR3 DNA: TGTGCCAGCAGTGAAGAAGACGGGACAGGGGTAGGCGAGCAGTACTTC

V gene: TRBV12-3/TRBV12-4
clone size: .
J gene: TRBJ1-3
D gene: .
CDR3 protein: CASTSSGNTIYF
CDR3 DNA: TGTGCCAGTACAAGCTCTGGAAACACCATATATTTT

V gene: TRBV6-2/TRBV6-3
clone size: few
J gene: TRBJ2-2
D gene: .
CDR3 protein: CASISSNTGELFF
CDR3 DNA: TGTGCCAGCATATCCTCGAACACCGGGGAGCTGTTTTTT

V gene: TRBV18
clone size: few
J gene: TRBJ2-1
D gene: .
CDR3 protein: CASPPVPQEQFF
CDR3 DNA: TGTGCCAGCCCCCCGGTGCCACAGGAGCAGTTCTTC

V gene: TRBV5-1
clone size: few
J gene: TRBJ1-4
D gene: .
CDR3 protein: CASTTMGGVNEKLFF
CDR3 DNA: TGCGCCAGCACTACCATGGGAGGGGTTAATGAAAAACTGTTTTTT

V gene: TRBV6-5
clone size: .
J gene: TRBJ2-1
D gene: TRBD2
CDR3 protein: CASSYSIAGGLYNEQFF
CDR3 DNA: TGTGCCAGCAGTTACTCAATAGCGGGCGGGCTTTACAATGAGCAGTTCTTC

V gene: TRBV5-1
clone size: .
J gene: TRBJ2-7
D gene: .
CDR3 protein: CASSLVAFRSSYEQYF
CDR3 DNA: TGCGCCAGCAGCTTAGTAGCTTTCAGGAGCTCCTACGAGCAGTACTTC

V gene: TRBV11-2
clone size: .
J gene: TRBJ2-5
D gene: TRBD1
CDR3 protein: CASSRTGAHGETQYF
CDR3 DNA: TGTGCCAGCAGCCGGACAGGGGCGCATGGCGAGACCCAGTACTTC

V gene: TRBV4-3
clone size: .
J gene: TRBJ2-1
D gene: .
CDR3 protein: CASSQDERQGGNEQFF
CDR3 DNA: TGCGCCAGCAGCCAAGATGAGCGTCAGGGGGGGAATGAGCAGTTCTTC

V gene: TRBV27
clone size: few
J gene: TRBJ1-2
D gene: .
CDR3 protein: CASSLFGTDAYGYTF
CDR3 DNA: TGTGCCAGCAGTTTATTTGGGACGGACGCCTATGGCTACACCTTC

V gene: TRBV7-3
clone size: .
J gene: TRBJ2-3
D gene: TRBD2
CDR3 protein: CASSTDVAGPNTDTQYF
CDR3 DNA: TGTGCCAGCAGCACCGACGTAGCGGGACCGAACACAGATACGCAGTATTTT

V gene: TRBV12-3/TRBV12-4
clone size: .
J gene: TRBJ2-3
D gene: .
CDR3 protein: CASSVSSSDTQYF
CDR3 DNA: TGTGCCAGCAGTGTTTCTAGTTCAGATACGCAGTATTTT